This TCR beta chain was recorded in a study of shared clonotypes between healthy human individuals. Study overall: The study enrolled a couple of women and three men aged 18 to 49. Study-wide results and caveats: Rarefaction revealed incomplete sorted-subset sequencing despite large depth. Shared clonotypes across all four donors exceeded non-shared ones in generation probability.

As concerns this clone: Its antigen is currently unknown.

The CDR3 is 19 amino acids. Germline assignment: CDR1 MDHEN and CDR2 SYDVKM. The ends were cut back, 6 bases at V and 0 bases at J, with 26 bases in the middle. Clones were sequenced by immunoSEQ multiplex PCR, and TCRdb holds only the in-frame ones, with some missing. The data contain about 2.4 million clones, 80% to 95% of them seen just once; the ten biggest clones take up roughly 0.39%. The TCR was taken from a man aged 18 to 29 in good health. Some clones in this sample may be carry-over from other donors' samples. The rearrangement joins TRBV28 to TRBJ1-1, with D perhaps matching TRBD1 (5 bases). Sequenced: naive CD4+ T cells from PBMCs. Subset of the sample: CD45RA+ positively selected. CDR3 nucleotides: TGTGCCAGCAGACCACCCTTCAACGGGGCGAGTTTCATGAACACTGAAGCTTTCTTT. Translation gives CASRPPFNGASFMNTEAFF.